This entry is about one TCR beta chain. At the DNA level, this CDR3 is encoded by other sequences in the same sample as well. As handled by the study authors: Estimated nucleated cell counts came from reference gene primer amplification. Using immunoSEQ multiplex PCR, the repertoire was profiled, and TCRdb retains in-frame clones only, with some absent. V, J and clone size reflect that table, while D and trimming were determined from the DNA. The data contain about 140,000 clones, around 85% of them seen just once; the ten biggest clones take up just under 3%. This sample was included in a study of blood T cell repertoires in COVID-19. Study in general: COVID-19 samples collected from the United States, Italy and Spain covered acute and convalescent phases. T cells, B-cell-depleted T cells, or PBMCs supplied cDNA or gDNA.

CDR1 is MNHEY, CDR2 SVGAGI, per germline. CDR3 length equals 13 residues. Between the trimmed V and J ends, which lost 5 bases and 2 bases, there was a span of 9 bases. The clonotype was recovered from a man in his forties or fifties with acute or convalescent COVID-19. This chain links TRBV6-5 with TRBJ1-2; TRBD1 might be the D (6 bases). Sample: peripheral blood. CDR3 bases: TGTGCCAGCAGTCCTGACAGGAACTATGGCTACACCTTC. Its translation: CASSPDRNYGYTF.